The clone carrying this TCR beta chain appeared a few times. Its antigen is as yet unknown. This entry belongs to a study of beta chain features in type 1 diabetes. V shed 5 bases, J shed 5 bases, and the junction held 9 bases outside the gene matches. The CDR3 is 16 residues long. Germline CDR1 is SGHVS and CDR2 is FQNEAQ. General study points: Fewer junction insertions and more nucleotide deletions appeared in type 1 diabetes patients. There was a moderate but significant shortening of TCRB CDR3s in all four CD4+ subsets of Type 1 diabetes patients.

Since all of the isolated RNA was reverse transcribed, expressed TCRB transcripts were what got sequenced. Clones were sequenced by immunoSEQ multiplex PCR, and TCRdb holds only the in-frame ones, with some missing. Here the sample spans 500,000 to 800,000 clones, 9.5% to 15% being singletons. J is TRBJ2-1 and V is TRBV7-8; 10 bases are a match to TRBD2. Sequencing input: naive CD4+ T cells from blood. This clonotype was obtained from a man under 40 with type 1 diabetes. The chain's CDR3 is CASSPISGGKDNEQFF. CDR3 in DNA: TGTGCCAGCAGCCCAATTAGCGGGGGGAAGGACAATGAGCAGTTCTTC.